This record looks at one TCR beta chain sequence and its context. Enrollees, roughly 18 to 95 years old, lived in roughly 24 US areas. Clinical history reported by participants formed the basis on which cohorts were assigned. This specimen comes from a study of blood T cell repertoires in COVID-19. Whole-study context: T cells, B-cell-depleted T cells, or PBMCs supplied cDNA or gDNA.

Clones were sequenced by immunoSEQ multiplex PCR, and TCRdb holds only the in-frame ones, with some missing. Among 200,000 to 250,000 clones, 70% to 85% were seen once, and the ten largest hold about 2%. Trimming removed 2 bases at V and 6 bases at J, with 14 bases between. The germline V gene has CDR1 SGDLS and CDR2 YYNGEE. The CDR3 is made up of 15 amino acids. The sequenced sample consisted of PBMCs or T cells enriched from blood (not recorded which). The chain carries TRBV9 and TRBJ2-2; tentative D call: TRBD2 (5 bases). The receptor was isolated from a man aged 60-69 years who had recovered from COVID-19. The DNA for the CDR3 is TGTGCCAGCAGCGTCTCTGGGAGTTCACCCGGGGAGCTGTTTTTT. The encoded protein is CASSVSGSSPGELFF. The full variable domain, with the rest looked up from reference TRBV9 and TRBJ2-2, is DSGVTQTPKHLITATGQRVTLRCSPRSGDLSVYWYQQSLDQGLQFLIQYYNGEERAKGNILERFSAQQFPDLHSELNLSSLELGDSALYFCASSVSGSSPGELFFGEGSRLTVL.